This TCR beta chain was identified during a study of cytomegalovirus exposure and HLA in healthy donors. Only in-frame clones appear in the TCRdb table, and some are missing; sequencing was by immunoSEQ multiplex PCR. The table lists 100,000 to 150,000 clones, about 91% of them singletons. CDR3 length equals 13 residues. The V gene's germline CDR1 is WSHSY and CDR2 SAAADI. Trimming shortened V by 6 bases and J by 9 bases, and 15 bases separated the two germline ends. This receptor was identified in a young woman in good health and CMV-seronegative. The rearrangement links TRBV10-2 to TRBJ1-5; D gene uncertain. The sequenced material came from PBMCs. The CDR3 nucleotides read TGCGCCAGCAGAGGAGAACGTGGTTTGCCCCAGCATTTT. Translated: CASRGERGLPQHF.